Presented here are 19 T cell receptor beta chains from one specimen sequenced in a study of blood T cell repertoires in COVID-19. Sequenced by immunoSEQ multiplex PCR; TCRdb stores in-frame clones only, minus some. The sample records roughly 120,000 clones, just under 90% being singletons. The sequenced sample consisted of peripheral blood. All receptors derive from a woman aged 50 to 60 with acute or convalescent COVID-19.

V usage is TRBV7-9 and J usage is TRBJ1-5; D is perhaps TRBD1 (6 bases). Germline loops: CDR1 SEHNR, CDR2 FQNEAQ (reference sequence). V was pared by 1 base and J by 6 bases, with 13 bases between. The CDR3 covers 15 residues. The chain's CDR3 is CASSLDREEGQPQHF. The CDR3 bases are TGTGCCAGCAGCTTAGACAGGGAAGAAGGTCAGCCCCAGCATTTT.

V gene TRBV6-6 combines with J gene TRBJ1-5, with D unclear. The CDR3 loop spans 13 amino acids. Trimming removed 1 base from V and 4 bases from J, with 5 bases in between. Germline-derived CDR1 and CDR2 are MNHNY and SVGAGI (reference sequence). Here the CDR3 reads CASSYWPNQPQHF. The CDR3 region has the DNA TGTGCCAGCAGTTACTGGCCGAATCAGCCCCAGCATTTT.

The rearrangement links TRBV18 to TRBJ2-6, with a possible D match to TRBD2 (6 bases). The CDR3 totals 18 residues. The germline V and J ends were trimmed by 0 bases and 3 bases, with 15 bases remaining between them. Germline V gene data show CDR1 as KGHSH and CDR2 as LQKENI. CDR3 sequence (DNA): TGTGCCAGCTCACCACCGGGAGGCGCCGTTGGTGGGGCCAACGTCCTGACTTTC. Translated: CASSPPGGAVGGANVLTF. The full variable domain, its missing parts supplied by reference TRBV18 and TRBJ2-6, is NAGVMQNPRHLVRRRGQEARLRCSPMKGHSHVYWYRQLPEEGLKFMVYLQKENIIDESGMPKERFSAEFPKEGPSILRIQQVVRGDSAAYFCASSPPGGAVGGANVLTFGAGSRLTVL.

The CDR3 loop reads CASSQPTSGRGNLYEQYF. The CDR3 DNA sequence: TGCGCCAGCAGTCAGCCGACTAGCGGGAGGGGGAACCTCTACGAGCAGTACTTC. The chain recombines TRBV23-1 with TRBJ2-7; 14 nucleotides align to TRBD2. TRBV23-1 falls under the ORF class, with uncertain function. Trimming at V came to 3 bases and at J to 3 bases, leaving 10 bases not matched to a gene. The CDR3 covers 18 residues.

This chain uses TRBV2 with TRBJ1-4, with 11 positions matching TRBD1. With 4 bases clipped from V and 0 bases from J, the junction kept 7 bases outside the gene matches. Per the germline V gene, CDR1 is SNHLY and CDR2 is FYNNEI. The CDR3 has 18 residues. The CDR3 loop is CASSALGQGAATNEKLFF. CDR3 nucleotides: TGTGCCAGCAGTGCCCTAGGACAGGGGGCGGCAACTAATGAAAAACTGTTTTTT.

J is TRBJ2-1 and V is TRBV5-6; TRBD1 aligns across 9 bases. The length of the CDR3 is 15 residues. Germline V gives CDR1 SGHDT, CDR2 YYEEEE. V dropped 5 bases and J dropped 4; count of bases not matched to a gene: 7. The CDR3 sequence: CASSPGTGFYNEQFF. The CDR3 nucleotides read TGTGCCAGCAGTCCCGGGACAGGGTTTTACAATGAGCAGTTCTTC. Complete variable domain (other parts from reference TRBV5-6 and TRBJ2-1): DAGVTQSPTHLIKTRGQQVTLRCSPKSGHDTVSWYQQALGQGPQFIFQYYEEEERQRGNFPDRFSGHQFPNYSSELNVNALLLGDSALYLCASSPGTGFYNEQFFGPGTRLTVL.

The chain employs TRBV18 and TRBJ2-7; D not certain. The germline CDR1 and CDR2 sequences are KGHSH and LQKENI. Trimming removed 3 bases at V and 0 bases at J, with 6 bases between. The CDR3 totals 13 residues. The CDR3 coding sequence is TGTGCCAGCTCACCCTCCAGCTCCTACGAGCAGTACTTC. Translation gives CASSPSSSYEQYF.

This clone has a handful of counts. V and J are TRBV24-1 and TRBJ2-7; 9 positions agree with TRBD2. V dropped 2 bases and J dropped 3; count of bases not matched to a gene: 4. Germline V gene data show CDR1 as KGHDR and CDR2 as SFDVKD. This CDR3 is 15 amino acids long. The CDR3 nucleotides read TGTGCCACCAGTGATTCCTATAGCGGGGGCTACGAGCAGTACTTC. This encodes CATSDSYSGGYEQYF.

This rearrangement joins TRBV7-9 to TRBJ1-2; possible D gene TRBD1, 6 bases. The CDR3 loop spans 12 amino acids. CDR1 SEHNR and CDR2 FQNEAQ come from the germline V gene (reference sequence). V lost 5 bases to trimming and J lost 6 bases, with 10 bases between them. The CDR3 region is CASSPPGDGYTF. DNA of the CDR3: TGTGCCAGCAGCCCCCCAGGGGATGGCTACACCTTC.

The V and J genes are TRBV27 and TRBJ2-1, with a weak D call TRBD1 (5 bases). The CDR3 loop spans 15 amino acids. V was cut by 9 bases and J by 3 bases, with 18 bases left in between. Germline V lookup: CDR1 MNHEY, CDR2 SMNVEV (reference sequence). CDR3 sequence: CASKVVGAGYNEQFF. The CDR3 DNA sequence: TGTGCCAGTAAGGTGGTTGGGGCAGGCTACAATGAGCAGTTCTTC.

The gene calls are TRBV28 and TRBJ1-5; possible D gene TRBD1, 6 bases. The V end was cut by 6 bases, the J end by 2 bases, with 23 bases between. The CDR3 is 18 residues long. Germline lookup yields CDR1 MDHEN and CDR2 SYDVKM. The CDR3: CASRIIRTAGLGNQPQHF. CDR3 DNA: TGTGCCAGCAGGATAATACGGACAGCAGGGTTGGGCAATCAGCCCCAGCATTTT.

The J gene is TRBJ2-5, the V gene TRBV2, with D possibly being TRBD1 (6 bases). Germline values: CDR1 SNHLY, CDR2 FYNNEI. The CDR3 has 13 amino acids. The V gene lost 7 bases and the J gene lost 5 bases, with 14 bases spanning the gap. CDR3 region: CASTSTGFETQYF. For the CDR3, the DNA is TGTGCCAGCACTTCAACAGGGTTCGAGACCCAGTACTTC.

The rearrangement uses TRBV30 and TRBJ1-2; 7 positions agree with TRBD1. The CDR3 is made up of 11 amino acids. V lost 7 bases, J lost 8 bases, and 7 bases stayed unmatched. From germline, CDR1 is GTSNPN and CDR2 SVGIG (reference sequence). CDR3 coding DNA: TGTGCCTCCGCGACAGGGTCCGGCTACACCTTC. Translation: CASATGSGYTF.

The CDR3 DNA follows: TGTGCCACCAGTGCTTCGGGACTAGCTTTCAATGAGCAGTTCTTC. Translated: CATSASGLAFNEQFF. V and J are TRBV24-1 and TRBJ2-1, with TRBD2 matching over 9 bases. The junction had 7 bases not matched to a gene; V was cut back by 5 bases and J by 6 bases. CDR1 and CDR2 (germline): KGHDR, SFDVKD. CDR3 size: 15 residues.

The chain couples TRBV6-1 to TRBJ1-1; D gene unclear. V was shortened by 0 bases and J by 7 bases, with 6 bases between the two germline ends. The CDR3 spans 12 residues. Germline V gene sequence: CDR1 MNHNS, CDR2 SASEGT. The DNA of the CDR3 is TGTGCCAGCAGTGAAGCGCGGCGTGAAGCTTTCTTT. This encodes CASSEARREAFF.

J is TRBJ2-7 and V is TRBV18, with 9 bases identical to TRBD2. Germline CDR1 and CDR2: KGHSH and LQKENI. The CDR3 extends over 14 amino acids. V lost 2 bases, J lost 4 bases, and 3 bases stayed unmatched. CDR3 region: CASSPGTSNYEQYF. CDR3 DNA sequence: TGTGCCAGCTCACCAGGGACTAGCAATTACGAGCAGTACTTC.

The gene calls are TRBV2 and TRBJ2-7; TRBD2 might be the D (5 bases). Between the trimmed V and J ends, which lost 2 bases and 3 bases, there was a span of 5 bases. Per the germline V gene, CDR1 is SNHLY and CDR2 is FYNNEI. The CDR3 loop spans 12 amino acids. The CDR3 protein is CASSERGYEQYF. In DNA, the CDR3 is TGTGCCAGCAGTGAACGGGGCTACGAGCAGTACTTC.

V is TRBV6-6 and J is TRBJ1-2; the D gene is possibly TRBD1 (6 bases). This CDR3 is built from 15 residues. Germline V gene data show CDR1 as MNHNY and CDR2 as SVGAGI (reference sequence). V was trimmed by 6 bases and J by 7 bases, leaving 21 bases between them. For the CDR3, the DNA is TGTGCCAGCAGCTTCGACCTGCAGGGGCTTCGTGGCTACACCTTC. It is translated as CASSFDLQGLRGYTF.

The rearrangement joins TRBV28 to TRBJ2-7; tentative D call: TRBD1 (5 bases). Germline CDR1 MDHEN, CDR2 SYDVKM. The germline V and J ends were trimmed by 5 bases and 5 bases, with 7 bases remaining between them. CDR3 length equals 11 residues. CDR3 DNA sequence: TGTGCCAGCAGTACCAGGGACGAGCAGTACTTC. This gives the protein CASSTRDEQYF.